This T cell receptor (beta chain) derives from a study of CD8+ T cells in alopecia areata (dated by TCRdb to 2017 to 2018). About the investigation overall: Treated patients were enrolled in an open-label pilot trial of oral tofacitinib at 5 to 10 mg twice daily for moderate-to-severe alopecia areata. Tofacitinib was given for 6 to 18 months, followed by 6 months of follow-up off drug to assess delayed response and recurrence. In treated patients, disease severity was measured using the SALT score, which gives the percentage of scalp surface area affected. To study T cell clonal expansion in alopecia areata, the researchers applied high-throughput TCRbeta sequencing to both the C3H/HeJ mouse model and human patients. Human TCRbeta sequencing covered scalp tissue and sorted CD4+ and CD8+ peripheral blood T cells from patchy and totalis/universalis alopecia areata patients and healthy controls. Patients on tofacitinib were biopsied at baseline and after 4 and 24 weeks of treatment, and several of the patients also had a later scalp biopsy. Scalp clonality was compared across normal scalp (n=4), patchy alopecia areata scalp (n=8), and alopecia totalis/universalis scalp (n=8). RNA was extracted with the PAXgene miRNA kit for fixed scalp, the miRNeasy kit for PBMCs, and the RNeasy kit for mouse skin. immunoSEQ multiplex PCR using 35 Vbeta forward primers and 13 Jbeta reverse primers was used to amplify TCRbeta CDR3 regions. The investigation overall reported the following: Scalp clonality and the number of expanded CD8+ clones among the top 100 scalp clones were significantly decreased by tofacitinib. Compared with mice, TCR sequences shared between patients were less clear, possibly partly because of HLA diversity across the patient population. Unlike mouse skin, which is dominated by gammadelta T cells, normal human skin has resident alphabeta T cells that are also sequenced, and this complicates analysis of the scalp TCR repertoire. Many expanded lesional clones persisted in scalp and blood during tofacitinib treatment, which may partly explain relapse after stopping treatment. Because the treated cohort was small and had only one nonresponder, larger studies are needed to examine links between baseline CD8+ expansion and response. Lesional scalp, especially in alopecia totalis/universalis, showed higher clonality and more expanded CD8+ clones than normal scalp, suggesting antigenic drive.

V gives up 6 bases and J gives up 2 bases, and the segment between their germline ends measures 16 bases. The germline V gene specifies KGHSH as CDR1 and LQKENI as CDR2. Including cysteine and phenylalanine, the CDR3 has 15 amino acids. The CDR3 DNA has 45 bases and is translated from base 1. Library preparation was by the immunoSEQ multiplex PCR assay. For TCR sequencing, RNA was extracted from every sample and reverse transcribed into cDNA to serve as template. First-strand cDNA was synthesized with SuperScript III using a 2:1 mix of oligo-dT and random hexamers. A synthetic immune receptor repertoire was used to measure amplification bias, and any remaining bias was corrected computationally. The original methods were these. Raw reads were preprocessed to remove errors, and CDR3 was defined according to IMGT conventions as the region from the conserved cysteine to phenylalanine. To get clonality, Shannon entropy was normalized by log2 of the number of productive unique TCRs and the result was subtracted from 1. Whether each scalp clone was CD4 or CD8 was inferred by checking scalp TCRbeta sequences against the CD4 and CD8 repertoires from sorted blood. Not all clones reach the TCRdb copy of this immuneACCESS table, which keeps in-frame sequences only. Checked studies attribute under half of the gap to unresolved V genes and leave the rest unexplained. V and J calls and clone size come straight from that table; D and trimming were deduced from the DNA. The sample yields around 290,000 clones; 58% were counted once. The top ten hold approximately 1.7% of the sample.

The time point label here, explained by the study, means: around 26 weeks on oral tofacitinib. The treatment or condition label, as the study defines it: oral pan-JAK inhibitor, 5-10 mg twice daily. Lesional scalp punch biopsies and peripheral blood were collected from alopecia areata patients. After PBMCs were isolated by density centrifugation and stained for CD3, CD4 and CD8, a FACSAria was used to sort CD4+ and CD8+ T cells. Regarding this clone: Its antigen specificity is not known. Per-nucleotide qualities are absent, and no much larger clonotype sits a single base away.

This chain joins TRBV18 to TRBJ1-1; the D gene is possibly TRBD1, with 5 bases matching. This TCR derives from a human donor with alopecia areata. This specimen was CD4+ T cells sorted from blood, taken at week 24, from a patient treated with tofacitinib. The CDR3 region: CASSPGSEGNTEAFF. The DNA sequence is as follows: TGTGCCAGCTCGCCAGGGAGCGAGGGTAACACTGAAGCTTTCTTT.